The 29 T cell receptor beta chains presented below share a single source sample, sequenced in a study of control samples from healthy donors and cancer patients. TCRdb keeps only in-frame clones here, not all; method: immunoSEQ multiplex PCR. The sample carries 150,000 to 200,000 clones, 90% recorded once. The sequenced material came from blood. The receptors stem from a woman between 45 and 60 years old in good health.

The gene calls are TRBV5-1 and TRBJ2-3; 9 bases match TRBD2. Unmatched junction bases numbered 10, after V lost 1 base and J lost 4 bases. CDR1 and CDR2 from the germline V gene are SGHRS and YFSETQ. This CDR3 has 17 amino acids. This CDR3 is CASSLRGTSPLPDTQYF. The CDR3 DNA is TGCGCCAGCAGCTTGCGTGGGACTAGCCCACTACCAGATACGCAGTATTTT.

The chain employs TRBV5-1 and TRBJ2-7, with TRBD1 matching 7 bases. Germline V gene lookup returns CDR1 SGHRS and CDR2 YFSETQ. V lost 2 bases to trimming and J lost 5 bases; unmatched junction nucleotides: 7. The CDR3 sequence is 14 residues long. CDR3 amino acids: CASSFNDREDEQYF. The CDR3 DNA is TGCGCCAGCAGCTTTAACGACAGGGAAGACGAGCAGTACTTC.

The gene calls are TRBV5-1 and TRBJ1-2, with 7 bases identical to TRBD1. Per germline, CDR1 SGHRS and CDR2 YFSETQ. This CDR3 comprises 13 residues. V shed 7 bases, J shed 5 bases, and the junction held 8 bases outside the gene matches. The CDR3 sequence is CASAEQGRYGYTF. The CDR3 DNA reads as TGCGCCAGCGCCGAACAGGGGCGATATGGCTACACCTTC.

This clone was recorded a few times. The chain joins TRBV6-5 to TRBJ2-2, with 9 nucleotides matching TRBD2. Germline V gene sequence: CDR1 MNHEY, CDR2 SVGAGI. After removal of 7 bases from V and 11 bases from J, the junction contained 14 bases not matched to a gene. CDR3 length: 15 amino acids. As DNA, the CDR3 is TGTGCCAGCACCCACCGCGCTAGCGGGGTTCGAGAGCTGTTTTTT. As protein: CASTHRASGVRELFF.

The chain joins TRBV6-5 to TRBJ2-1; 9 nucleotides line up with TRBD2. V dropped 7 bases and J dropped 7; count of bases not matched to a gene: 8. The CDR3 runs 14 residues. CDR1 and CDR2 (germline): MNHEY, SVGAGI. The CDR3 sequence: CASKASGAVNEQFF. The CDR3 DNA reads TGTGCCAGCAAGGCTAGCGGGGCGGTGAATGAGCAGTTCTTC.

In its sample, this clone was seen a few times. The chain is built from TRBV2 and TRBJ2-3, with D perhaps matching TRBD1 or TRBD2 (5 bases each). Germline V gene lookup returns CDR1 SNHLY and CDR2 FYNNEI. This CDR3 contains 16 residues. Trimming shortened V by 5 bases and J by 2 bases, and 17 bases separated the two germline ends. The CDR3 reads CASSRDLGTTTDTQYF. Here the CDR3 DNA reads TGTGCCAGCAGTCGGGACCTCGGGACCACCACAGATACGCAGTATTTT.

This clone was seen only once. V is TRBV19 and J is TRBJ2-1; 12 nucleotides align to TRBD2. Germline CDR1 is LNHDA and CDR2 is SQIVND (reference sequence). The CDR3 covers 17 residues. J lost 7 bases, V lost 9 bases, and 16 bases had no gene match. Here the CDR3 reads CASRRLAGGGVLNEQFF. CDR3 nucleotide sequence: TGTGCCAGCCGCCGGCTAGCGGGAGGGGGGGTCCTAAATGAGCAGTTCTTC.

In its sample, this clone was seen a few times. The chain couples TRBV5-6 to TRBJ1-3, with 7 nucleotides matching TRBD1. The trim removed 4 bases at V and 9 bases at J, leaving 7 bases unmatched. The CDR3 has 13 residues. The germline CDR1 and CDR2 sequences are SGHDT and YYEEEE. The CDR3 sequence: CASSIGTESTIYF. The CDR3, as DNA: TGTGCCAGCAGCATCGGGACAGAAAGCACCATATATTTT.

This chain links TRBV4-2 with TRBJ2-7; D perhaps matches TRBD1 (6 bases). Trimming shortened V by 4 bases and J by 5 bases, and 18 bases separated the two germline ends. The CDR3 covers 15 residues. Per germline, CDR1 LGHNA and CDR2 YNFKEQ. For the CDR3, the DNA is TGTGCCAGCAGCCCCAGGGGATCATGGGGCGACGAGCAGTACTTC. This sequence encodes CASSPRGSWGDEQYF.

The J gene is TRBJ2-1, the V gene TRBV7-2, with D unclear. The CDR3 runs to 13 residues. V was clipped by 4 bases and J by 5 bases, with 9 bases between them. Germline values: CDR1 SGHTA, CDR2 FQGNSA. CDR3 bases: TGTGCCAGCAGCTCGGACGGCCACAATGAGCAGTTCTTC. It yields the protein CASSSDGHNEQFF.

V is TRBV5-1 and J is TRBJ2-1; the D gene is possibly TRBD2 (6 bases). Germline CDR1 SGHRS, CDR2 YFSETQ. V was cut by 4 bases and J by 5 bases, with 16 bases left in between. The CDR3 is 15 residues long. The CDR3 DNA reads as TGCGCCAGCAGCCCTCGCCCACTAGCAAACAATGAGCAGTTCTTC. Translation gives CASSPRPLANNEQFF.

About this clone itself: At one of its ends the junction is not consistent with the germline gene, which may arise from a read error. The V and J genes are TRBV6-5 and TRBJ1-4, with D possibly TRBD1 on 6 matching bases. There are 16 residues in the CDR3. Looked up from germline, CDR1 is MNHEY and CDR2 is SVGAGI. The CDR3 DNA reads TGTGCCAGCAGTTTTCGATGGGGGACAACAAATGAAAAACTGTTTTTT. As protein: CASSFRWGTTNEKLFF.

The chain joins TRBV23-1 to TRBJ2-3; either TRBD1 or TRBD2 may supply D (5 bases each). TRBV23-1 is noted as an ORF with a role that remains uncertain. CDR3 size: 15 residues. V lost 11 bases to trimming and J lost 2 bases, with 20 bases between them. This chain's CDR3 is CASSPPRDPTDTQYF. The CDR3 DNA follows: TGCGCCTCCTCCCCCCCTAGGGACCCCACAGATACGCAGTATTTT.

J is TRBJ1-5 and V is TRBV29-1; D perhaps matches TRBD1 (5 bases). Germline CDR1 is SQVTM and CDR2 is ANQGSEA. The CDR3 is 13 residues long. V shed 3 bases and J shed 2 bases, with 8 bases lying between them. CDR3 nucleotide sequence: TGCAGCGTTGAGCAAGGGGGCAATCAGCCCCAGCATTTT. As protein: CSVEQGGNQPQHF.

This clone was picked up many times. One end of the junction is discordant with germline, which a read error may explain. V is TRBV6-6 and J is TRBJ1-5; D is ambiguous. The CDR3 is 15 residues long. CDR1 is MNHNY, CDR2 SVGAGI, per germline (reference sequence). CDR3 bases: TGTGCCAGCAGTTACGCCCCAGGTAGCGATCAGCCCCAGCATTTT. This translates into CASSYAPGSDQPQHF.

In its sample, this clone was seen a few times. The V call is TRBV12-3 or TRBV12-4, the J call TRBJ2-4; D may be TRBD1 (5 bases). The CDR3 contains 13 residues. V shed 3 bases and J shed 7 bases, with 10 bases lying between them. Here the CDR3 reads CASSFQGRNIQYF. CDR3 in DNA: TGTGCCAGCAGTTTTCAGGGTAGGAACATTCAGTACTTC.

This chain joins TRBV2 and TRBJ1-2; D gene ambiguous. Trimming took 4 bases from V and 8 from J, leaving 14 bases between them. Germline V gene data show CDR1 as SNHLY and CDR2 as FYNNEI. The CDR3 spans 13 residues. The CDR3 protein is CASSVRVANGYTF. The CDR3, as DNA: TGTGCCAGCAGTGTGCGGGTGGCTAACGGCTACACCTTC.

The chain joins TRBV19 to TRBJ1-1, with TRBD1 as a possible D gene (6 bases). With 5 bases removed from V and 1 base from J, the gap between germline ends came to 20 bases. The CDR3 consists of 17 residues. Germline V gives CDR1 LNHDA, CDR2 SQIVND (reference sequence). CDR3 sequence (DNA): TGTGCCAGTAGTTCCTCACTCCGACAGGCTAAGAACACTGAAGCTTTCTTT. Encoded protein: CASSSSLRQAKNTEAFF.

V is TRBV19 and J is TRBJ1-2, with D tentatively TRBD1 (5 bases). Germline assignment: CDR1 LNHDA and CDR2 SQIVND (reference sequence). The CDR3 runs 14 residues. Trimming took off 6 bases at V and 6 bases at J, with 17 bases between the two ends. CDR3 DNA sequence: TGTGCCAGTAGCTTAGGGACTTCATCGCATGGCTACACCTTC. It translates to CASSLGTSSHGYTF. Together with reference TRBV19 and TRBJ1-2, the CDR3 gives the full variable domain: DGGITQSPKYLFRKEGQNVTLSCEQNLNHDAMYWYRQDPGQGLRLIYYSQIVNDFQKGDIAEGYSVSREKKESFPLTVTSAQKNPTAFYLCASSLGTSSHGYTFGSGTRLTVV.

The rearrangement links TRBV11-2 to TRBJ1-5; the D gene is possibly TRBD1 (6 bases). The V end lost 3 bases, the J end lost 6 bases, and 15 bases lay between the germline ends. Germline assignment: CDR1 SGHAT and CDR2 FQNNGV. This CDR3 comprises 15 residues. The CDR3 is CASSLGDKDVQPQHF. CDR3 bases: TGTGCCAGCAGCTTGGGGGACAAGGATGTTCAGCCCCAGCATTTT.

This clone was seen just once. CDR3 nucleotides: TGTGCCAGCGGGGCAGCTGGGTGGGTGAACACTGAAGCTTTCTTT. Its translation: CASGAAGWVNTEAFF. The rearrangement uses TRBV6-5 and TRBJ1-1; perhaps TRBD1 as D (5 bases). The germline V gene has CDR1 MNHEY and CDR2 SVGAGI. V was shortened by 8 bases and J by 0 bases, with 16 bases between the two germline ends. This CDR3 is 15 amino acids long.

The V and J genes are TRBV7-3 and TRBJ2-5; perhaps D is TRBD1 or TRBD2 (6 bases each). The CDR3 loop spans 13 amino acids. Trimming left V 5 bases short and J 5 bases short, with 12 bases between. The germline V gene has CDR1 SGHTA and CDR2 FQGTGA. The CDR3: CASSTTGRETQYF. The CDR3 coding sequence is TGTGCCAGCAGCACCACAGGGAGGGAGACCCAGTACTTC.

The rearrangement uses TRBV7-2 and TRBJ1-1; the match to TRBD1 covers 7 bases. Germline CDR1 and CDR2: SGHTA and FQGNSA. The CDR3 spans 15 residues. V gave up 5 bases and J gave up 7 bases; unmatched junction bases: 13. The CDR3 reads CASSPRQGRAVEAFF. The CDR3 DNA follows: TGTGCCAGCAGCCCAAGACAGGGAAGAGCTGTTGAAGCTTTCTTT.

The rearrangement joins TRBV5-5 to TRBJ1-2; D is perhaps TRBD1 (6 bases). This CDR3 has 16 residues. The V gene lost 1 base and the J gene lost 2 bases, with 15 bases spanning the gap. Germline CDR1 SGHKS, CDR2 YYEKEE (reference sequence). The CDR3 loop is CASSLWVRGPNYGYTF. CDR3 sequence (DNA): TGTGCCAGCAGCTTGTGGGTCAGGGGTCCCAACTATGGCTACACCTTC.

The chain links TRBV19 to TRBJ2-7; weak D call: TRBD1 (6 bases). Germline values: CDR1 LNHDA, CDR2 SQIVND (reference sequence). The CDR3 sequence is 15 residues long. Trimming took off 5 bases at V and 3 bases at J, with 17 bases between the two ends. The CDR3 region has the DNA TGTGCCAGTAGTGCCGGGGACACCAGACTCTACGAGCAGTACTTC. Translation: CASSAGDTRLYEQYF.

The J gene is TRBJ1-3, the V gene TRBV5-1, with a weak D call TRBD1 (5 bases). Trimming took 4 bases from V and 0 from J, leaving 8 bases between them. CDR3 length: 14 amino acids. CDR1 SGHRS and CDR2 YFSETQ come from the germline V gene. CDR3 sequence: CASSVGTSGNTIYF. DNA for the CDR3: TGCGCCAGCAGCGTGGGGACCTCTGGAAACACCATATATTTT. The variable domain in full, completed from reference TRBV5-1 and TRBJ1-3, reads KAGVTQTPRYLIKTRGQQVTLSCSPISGHRSVSWYQQTPGQGLQFLFEYFSETQRNKGNFPGRFSGRQFSNSRSEMNVSTLELGDSALYLCASSVGTSGNTIYFGEGSWLTVV.

J is TRBJ2-7 and V is TRBV9, with 9 bases that match TRBD1. CDR1 and CDR2 (germline): SGDLS, YYNGEE. Losses at the gene ends were 3 bases for V and 4 bases for J; bases not matched to a gene: 5. CDR3 length: 14 residues. CDR3 nucleotides: TGTGCCAGCAGCGCACAGGGGGCTTTGTACGAGCAGTACTTC. Its translation is CASSAQGALYEQYF.

The chain's CDR3 is CASTPMGDGELFF. In DNA, the CDR3 is TGTGCCAGCACTCCGATGGGGGACGGGGAGCTGTTTTTT. This chain uses TRBV6-5 with TRBJ2-2; TRBD1 or TRBD2 may be the D gene (5 bases each). V shed 7 bases and J shed 7 bases, with 13 bases lying between them. The CDR3 extends over 13 amino acids. Per the germline V gene, CDR1 is MNHEY and CDR2 is SVGAGI.

V is TRBV11-2 and J is TRBJ2-6, with 7 bases identical to TRBD1. The CDR3 has 17 amino acids. Looked up from germline, CDR1 is SGHAT and CDR2 is FQNNGV. V shed 5 bases and J 2 bases; nucleotides not matched to a gene: 9. CDR3 in DNA: TGTGCCAGCAGCCCCCTGCCGGGGACAGCTGGGGCCAACGTCCTGACTTTC. Its protein product is CASSPLPGTAGANVLTF.